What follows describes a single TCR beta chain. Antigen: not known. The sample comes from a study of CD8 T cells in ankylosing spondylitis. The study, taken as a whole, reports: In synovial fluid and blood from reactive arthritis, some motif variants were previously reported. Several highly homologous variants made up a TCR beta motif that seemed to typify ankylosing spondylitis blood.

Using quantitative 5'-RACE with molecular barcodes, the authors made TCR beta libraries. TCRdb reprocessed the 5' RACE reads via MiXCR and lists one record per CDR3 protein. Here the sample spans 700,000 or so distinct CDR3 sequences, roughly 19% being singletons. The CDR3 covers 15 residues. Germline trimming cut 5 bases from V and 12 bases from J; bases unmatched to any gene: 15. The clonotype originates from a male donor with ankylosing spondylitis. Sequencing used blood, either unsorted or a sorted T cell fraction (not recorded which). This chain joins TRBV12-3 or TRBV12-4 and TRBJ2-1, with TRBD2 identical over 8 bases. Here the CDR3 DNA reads TGTGCCAGCAGTCCCTACCTGACTAGCGAGACGGTGCAGTTCTTC. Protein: CASSPYLTSETVQFF.